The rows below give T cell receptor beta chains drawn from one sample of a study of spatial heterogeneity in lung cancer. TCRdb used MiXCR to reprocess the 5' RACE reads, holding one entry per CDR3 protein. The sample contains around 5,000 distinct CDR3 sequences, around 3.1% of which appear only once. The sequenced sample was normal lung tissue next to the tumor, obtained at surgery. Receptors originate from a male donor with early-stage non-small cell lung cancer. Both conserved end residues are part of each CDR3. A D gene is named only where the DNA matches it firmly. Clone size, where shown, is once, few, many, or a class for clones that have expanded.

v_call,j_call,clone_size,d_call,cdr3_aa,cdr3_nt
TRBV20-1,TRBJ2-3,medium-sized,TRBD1,CSSGIFGTGDQDTQYF,TGCAGTTCAGGGATCTTTGGGACAGGGGATCAAGATACGCAGTATTTT
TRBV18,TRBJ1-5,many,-,CASSPPGQPQHF,TGTGCCAGCTCACCACCGGGGCAGCCCCAGCATTTT
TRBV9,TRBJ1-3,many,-,CASSVVAGAGNTIYF,TGTGCCAGCAGCGTAGTCGCAGGGGCTGGAAACACCATATATTTT
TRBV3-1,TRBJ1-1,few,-,CASSYRQNTEAFF,TGTGCCAGCAGCTATAGACAGAACACTGAAGCTTTCTTT
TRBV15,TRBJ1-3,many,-,CATSRGQEGNTIYF,TGTGCCACCTCCCGGGGGCAGGAAGGAAACACCATATATTTT
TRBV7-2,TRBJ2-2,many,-,CASCKETGELFF,TGTGCCAGCTGTAAAGAGACCGGGGAGCTGTTTTTT
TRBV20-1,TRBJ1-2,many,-,CSASDQDGYGYTF,TGCAGTGCTAGTGATCAGGATGGCTATGGCTACACCTTC
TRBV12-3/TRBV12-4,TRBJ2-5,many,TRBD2,CASSSERLAGGVSETQYF,TGTGCCAGCAGTTCCGAGAGACTAGCGGGAGGCGTCTCGGAGACCCAGTACTTC
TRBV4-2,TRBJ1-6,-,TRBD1,CASSQADRGNNSPLNF,TGTGCCAGCAGCCAGGCGGACAGGGGGAACAATTCACCCCTCAACTTT
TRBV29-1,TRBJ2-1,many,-,CSVEQGFSYNEQFF,TGCAGCGTTGAACAGGGATTCTCCTACAATGAGCAGTTCTTC